Below are 24 T cell receptor beta chains sequenced from a single sample in a study of cytomegalovirus exposure and HLA in healthy donors. Use of 60 Vbeta and 13 Jbeta primers characterized the PCR. The assay was immunoSEQ multiplex PCR, and TCRdb's table has in-frame clones only and misses some. The sample lists about 140,000 clones, around 78% seen once, with approximately 2.5% in the top ten. Sequenced input: PBMCs. Receptors were obtained from a young woman in good health and CMV-seropositive.

The chain is built from TRBV30 and TRBJ2-3; a possible D gene is TRBD2 (7 bases). The CDR3 length is 15 residues. Germline values: CDR1 GTSNPN, CDR2 SVGIG (reference sequence). Trimming removed 3 bases from V and 4 bases from J, with 17 bases in between. The CDR3, as DNA: TGTGCCTGGAGGGGGGTAGGGGGGGCAGCAGATACGCAGTATTTT. Protein: CAWRGVGGAADTQYF.

The chain recombines TRBV4-1 with TRBJ1-1; 10 nucleotides match TRBD1. The CDR3 spans 21 residues. Germline-derived CDR1 and CDR2 are MGHRA and YSYEKL. V trimming: 1 base; J trimming: 2 bases; junction bases outside the gene matches: 19. The CDR3 sequence is CASSQGEVESTGGRRNTEAFF. CDR3 DNA sequence: TGCGCCAGCAGCCAAGGGGAAGTGGAATCGACAGGGGGCCGCAGAAACACTGAAGCTTTCTTT.

The chain recombines TRBV19 with TRBJ1-1; no reliable D call. This CDR3 spans 13 amino acids. The germline CDR1 and CDR2 sequences are LNHDA and SQIVND (reference sequence). Trimming removed 1 base from V and 1 base from J, with 4 bases in between. The CDR3 DNA reads TGTGCCAGTAGTATAGTGGCGAACACTGAAGCTTTCTTT. Translated, it gives CASSIVANTEAFF.

V is TRBV15 and J is TRBJ1-4; TRBD1 matches 8 bases. The CDR3 loop spans 16 amino acids. The germline gives CDR1 LNHNV, CDR2 YYDKDF (reference sequence). The ends lost 0 bases at V and 3 bases at J; junction bases unmatched: 3. The CDR3 protein is CATSRDRGLANEKLFF. Here the CDR3 DNA reads TGTGCCACCAGCAGAGACAGGGGGCTGGCTAATGAAAAACTGTTTTTT.

This sequence joins TRBV9 and TRBJ1-2; D remains ambiguous. CDR1 and CDR2 (germline): SGDLS, YYNGEE. This CDR3 is 13 amino acids long. Trimming removed 0 bases from V and 5 bases from J, with 8 bases in between. This CDR3 is CASSVDEVYGYTF. The DNA for the CDR3 is TGTGCCAGCAGCGTAGATGAGGTTTATGGCTACACCTTC.

This chain links TRBV14 with TRBJ1-1; D call uncertain. Trimming left V 3 bases short and J 10 bases short, with 15 bases between. The CDR3 totals 13 residues. The germline gives CDR1 SGHDN, CDR2 FVKESK. The CDR3 spells CASSQGPPWRAFF. CDR3 coding DNA: TGTGCCAGCAGCCAGGGCCCGCCGTGGCGAGCTTTCTTT. The whole variable domain, remainder taken from reference TRBV14 and TRBJ1-1, is EAGVTQFPSHSVIEKGQTVTLRCDPISGHDNLYWYRRVMGKEIKFLLHFVKESKQDESGMPNNRFLAERTGGTYSTLKVQPAELEDSGVYFCASSQGPPWRAFFGQGTRLTVV.

This rearrangement joins TRBV7-6 to TRBJ2-5; 10 nucleotides align to TRBD1. J lost 5 bases, V lost 2 bases, and 17 bases had no gene match. The CDR3 extends over 19 amino acids. Germline V gene sequence: CDR1 SGHVS, CDR2 FNYEAQ. The CDR3 DNA follows: TGTGCCAGCAGCTTAAGTTTATCCCTGGGGACAGGGGCGAGGGAGACCCAGTACTTC. Translation gives CASSLSLSLGTGARETQYF.

This chain joins TRBV7-2 and TRBJ2-4; D is possibly TRBD1 (6 bases). Germline CDR1 SGHTA, CDR2 FQGNSA. The CDR3 spans 14 residues. V was trimmed by 3 bases and J by 4 bases, leaving 10 bases between them. This CDR3 reads CASSFDTGKNIQYF. The CDR3, as DNA: TGTGCCAGCAGCTTCGATACAGGGAAAAACATTCAGTACTTC.

The rearrangement uses TRBV5-1 and TRBJ2-4; 7 bases match TRBD1. The V segment lost 0 bases and the J segment 1 base; nucleotides outside the gene matches: 16. The CDR3 is made up of 20 amino acids. CDR1 and CDR2 from the germline V gene are SGHRS and YFSETQ. CDR3 nucleotides: TGCGCCAGCAGCTTGGCTTCGGGCAGGGGGATCGAGGGGGCCAAAAACATTCAGTACTTC. This sequence encodes CASSLASGRGIEGAKNIQYF.

V gene TRBV28 combines with J gene TRBJ1-4; D remains ambiguous. Per the germline V gene, CDR1 is MDHEN and CDR2 is SYDVKM. Trimming shortened V by 6 bases and J by 7 bases, and 9 bases separated the two germline ends. CDR3 length: 12 residues. In nucleotides, the CDR3 is TGTGCCAGCAGGAATCGGGGTGAAAAACTGTTTTTT. Encoded protein: CASRNRGEKLFF.

This clone was seen more than once but under ten times. The gene calls are TRBV29-1 and TRBJ2-3, with D tentatively TRBD1 (6 bases). The germline gives CDR1 SQVTM, CDR2 ANQGSEA. V gave up 5 bases and J gave up 3 bases, with 12 bases separating them. This CDR3 contains 13 residues. This chain's CDR3 is CSVCQGPTDTQYF. CDR3 nucleotide sequence: TGCAGCGTTTGTCAGGGGCCGACAGATACGCAGTATTTT.

J is TRBJ1-2 and V is TRBV28, with TRBD1 as a possible D gene (6 bases). V lost 3 bases and J 7 bases, leaving 15 bases between the germline ends. The CDR3 runs to 14 residues. Germline V lookup: CDR1 MDHEN, CDR2 SYDVKM. Here the CDR3 DNA reads TGTGCCAGCAGTTTGGGTCAGGGGTTGGGTGGCTACACCTTC. It codes for CASSLGQGLGGYTF.

This sequence joins TRBV9 and TRBJ1-2, with TRBD1 as a possible D gene (5 bases). Germline CDR1 is SGDLS and CDR2 is YYNGEE. V was clipped by 2 bases and J by 4 bases, with 12 bases between them. The CDR3 has 14 residues. This chain's CDR3 is CASSVEAGIYGYTF. In DNA form, the CDR3 reads TGTGCCAGCAGCGTTGAGGCAGGGATCTATGGCTACACCTTC.

This clone was seen once. The genes are TRBV5-5 and TRBJ1-1; unclear D gene. This CDR3 region has 15 residues. V was shortened by 3 bases and J by 0 bases, with 12 bases between the two germline ends. Per the germline V gene, CDR1 is SGHKS and CDR2 is YYEKEE (reference sequence). CDR3 in DNA: TGTGCCAGCAGCTCTCAAACAGTTTTGAACACTGAAGCTTTCTTT. This translates into CASSSQTVLNTEAFF.

The chain combines TRBV5-1 with TRBJ2-3, with 8 bases that match TRBD2. Trimming removed 7 bases from V and 6 bases from J; junction bases left unmatched: 10. CDR3 length: 14 residues. Germline CDR1 is SGHRS and CDR2 is YFSETQ. The CDR3 here is CASGDGGASDTQYF. In DNA form, the CDR3 reads TGCGCCAGCGGGGACGGGGGGGCGTCTGATACGCAGTATTTT.

The chain uses TRBV5-8 and TRBJ1-2; 9 bases are a match to TRBD1. V gave up 4 bases and J gave up 7 bases; unmatched junction bases: 11. Germline lookup yields CDR1 SGHTS and CDR2 YDEGEE. The CDR3 has 15 residues. The CDR3 nucleotides read TGTGCCAGCAGCCAACATCCGGGACAGGGATTTGGCTACACCTTC. Translation gives CASSQHPGQGFGYTF.

There are a few counts of this clone. The chain is built from TRBV6-1 and TRBJ2-6, with D tentatively TRBD1 (6 bases). V was pared by 4 bases and J by 0 bases, with 19 bases between. Per the germline V gene, CDR1 is MNHNS and CDR2 is SASEGT. The CDR3 is 19 residues long. CDR3 amino acids: CASSVTHRALSSGANVLTF. The DNA of the CDR3 is TGTGCCAGCAGTGTAACCCACAGGGCCCTCAGCTCTGGGGCCAACGTCCTGACTTTC.

The genes are TRBV19 and TRBJ1-3, with a weak D call TRBD1 (5 bases). CDR1 LNHDA and CDR2 SQIVND come from the germline V gene (reference sequence). The CDR3 is made up of 14 amino acids. V gave up 4 bases and J gave up 0 bases, with 7 bases separating them. The CDR3 sequence is CASSTGASGNTIYF. CDR3 sequence (DNA): TGTGCCAGTAGTACTGGGGCCTCTGGAAACACCATATATTTT.

The V and J genes are TRBV6-1 and TRBJ2-1; 14 nucleotides align to TRBD2. J lost 8 bases, V lost 4 bases, and 7 bases had no gene match. Germline values: CDR1 MNHNS, CDR2 SASEGT. The CDR3 covers 16 residues. The CDR3 loop is CASSAGLAGGTHEQFF. The CDR3 nucleotides are TGTGCCAGCAGTGCCGGACTAGCGGGGGGAACCCATGAGCAGTTCTTC.

This chain connects TRBV10-3 to TRBJ1-1, with a weak D call TRBD1 (6 bases). The CDR3 spans 13 residues. Germline CDR1 and CDR2: ENHRY and SYGVKD. Trimming pared 6 bases from V and 2 bases from J, leaving 10 bases between. The CDR3 is CAISEGGNTEAFF. In nucleotides, the CDR3 is TGTGCCATCAGCGAAGGGGGAAACACTGAAGCTTTCTTT.

This chain joins TRBV5-1 and TRBJ1-1, with 8 bases matching TRBD1. With 4 bases clipped from V and 0 bases from J, the junction kept 5 bases outside the gene matches. This CDR3 spans 15 amino acids. Germline V gene sequence: CDR1 SGHRS, CDR2 YFSETQ. The CDR3 bases are TGCGCCAGCAGCCCGACAGGGGCCATGAACACTGAAGCTTTCTTT. Encoded protein: CASSPTGAMNTEAFF.

The rearrangement links TRBV7-9 to TRBJ1-3, with TRBD1 as a possible D gene (5 bases). The V end lost 5 bases, the J end lost 0 bases, and 14 bases lay between the germline ends. CDR1 and CDR2 (germline): SEHNR, FQNEAQ (reference sequence). There are 16 residues in the CDR3. Written as DNA, the CDR3 is TGTGCCAGCAGCCCCGGGGGGGGTTACTCTGGAAACACCATATATTTT. Residues: CASSPGGGYSGNTIYF.

The gene calls are TRBV30 and TRBJ1-2; D gene unclear. Germline CDR1 is GTSNPN and CDR2 is SVGIG (reference sequence). The CDR3 spans 10 residues. Trimming removed 8 bases at V and 6 bases at J, with 10 bases between. CDR3 nucleotides: TGTGCCCCGAACGCGGATGGCTACACCTTC. It yields the protein CAPNADGYTF. The full variable domain, with the rest looked up from reference TRBV30 and TRBJ1-2, is SQTIHQWPATLVQPVGSPLSLECTVEGTSNPNLYWYRQAAGRGLQLLFYSVGIGQISSEVPQNLSASRPQDRQFILSSKKLLLSDSGFYLCAPNADGYTFGSGTRLTVV.

This clone has just one count. The V call is TRBV7-8, the J call TRBJ1-1; 9 nucleotides agree with TRBD1. V was clipped by 5 bases and J by 0 bases; unmatched bases: 10. Germline CDR1 and CDR2: SGHVS and FQNEAQ. CDR3 size: 17 residues. CDR3 in DNA: TGTGCCAGCAGCGCGTCCGGGACAGGGCCTATGAACACTGAAGCTTTCTTT. Its protein product is CASSASGTGPMNTEAFF.